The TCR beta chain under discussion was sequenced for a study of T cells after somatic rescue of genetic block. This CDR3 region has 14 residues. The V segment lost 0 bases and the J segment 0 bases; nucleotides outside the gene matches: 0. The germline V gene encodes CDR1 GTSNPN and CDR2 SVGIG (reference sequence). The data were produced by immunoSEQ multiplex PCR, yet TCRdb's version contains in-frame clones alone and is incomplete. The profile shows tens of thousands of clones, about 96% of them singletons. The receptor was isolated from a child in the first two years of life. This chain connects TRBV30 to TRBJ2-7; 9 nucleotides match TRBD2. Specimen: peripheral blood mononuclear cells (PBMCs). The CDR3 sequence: CAWSVLAGSYEQYF. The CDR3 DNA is TGTGCCTGGAGTGTACTAGCGGGCTCCTACGAGCAGTACTTC. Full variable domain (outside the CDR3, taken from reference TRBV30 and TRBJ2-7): SQTIHQWPATLVQPVGSPLSLECTVEGTSNPNLYWYRQAAGRGLQLLFYSVGIGQISSEVPQNLSASRPQDRQFILSSKKLLLSDSGFYLCAWSVLAGSYEQYFGPGTRLTVT.